This TCR beta chain was sequenced for a study of Graves' ophthalmopathy and Graves' hyperthyroidism. Every ophthalmopathy donor presented moderate-to-severe activity, CAS ≥3, NOSPECS ≥4 and duration under 3 months. This clonotype was recorded a few times. The study amplified TCR beta CDR3 regions using RNA transcripts. An opening RT-PCR round employed HTBI primers and preceded a second-round multiplex PCR. TCRdb reprocessed the multiplex PCR reads with MiXCR, giving one entry per CDR3 protein. The repertoire holds 200,000 to 250,000 distinct CDR3 sequences, with approximately 29% as singletons. The CDR3 extends over 18 amino acids. The V segment lost 1 base and the J segment 0 bases; nucleotides outside the gene matches: 8. CDR1 and CDR2 from the germline V gene are LGHDT and YNNKEL (reference sequence).

This sequence was found in a man aged 50-60 years with Graves' ophthalmopathy. Specimen: peripheral blood. The V call is TRBV3-1, the J call TRBJ1-3, with 8 positions matching TRBD1. CDR3 DNA sequence: TGTGCCAGCAGCCAAGGATCAGGACAGGGTTACTCTGGAAACACCATATATTTT. As protein: CASSQGSGQGYSGNTIYF. The full variable domain, completed using reference TRBV3-1 and TRBJ1-3, is DTAVSQTPKYLVTQMGNDKSIKCEQNLGHDTMYWYKQDSKKFLKIMFSYNNKELIINETVPNRFSPKSPDKAHLNLHINSLELGDSAVYFCASSQGSGQGYSGNTIYFGEGSWLTVV.